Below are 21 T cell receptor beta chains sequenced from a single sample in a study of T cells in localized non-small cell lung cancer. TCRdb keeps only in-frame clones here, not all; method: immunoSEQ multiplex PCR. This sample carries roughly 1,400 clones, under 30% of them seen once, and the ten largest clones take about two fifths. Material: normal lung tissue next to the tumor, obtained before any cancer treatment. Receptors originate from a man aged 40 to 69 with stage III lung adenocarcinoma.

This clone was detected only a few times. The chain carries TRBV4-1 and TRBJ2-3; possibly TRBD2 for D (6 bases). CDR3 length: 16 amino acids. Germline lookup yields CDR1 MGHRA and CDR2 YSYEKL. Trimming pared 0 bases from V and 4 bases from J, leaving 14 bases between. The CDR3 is CASSQDPRGDPDTQYF. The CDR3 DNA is TGCGCCAGCAGCCAAGATCCGCGCGGGGACCCAGATACGCAGTATTTT.

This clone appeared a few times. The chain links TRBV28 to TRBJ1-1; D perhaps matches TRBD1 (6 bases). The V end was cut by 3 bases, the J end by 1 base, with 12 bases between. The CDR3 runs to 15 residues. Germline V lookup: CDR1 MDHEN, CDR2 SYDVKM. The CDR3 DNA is TGTGCCAGCAGTTTTGGCGGGGGCGGGAACACTGAAGCTTTCTTT. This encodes CASSFGGGGNTEAFF.

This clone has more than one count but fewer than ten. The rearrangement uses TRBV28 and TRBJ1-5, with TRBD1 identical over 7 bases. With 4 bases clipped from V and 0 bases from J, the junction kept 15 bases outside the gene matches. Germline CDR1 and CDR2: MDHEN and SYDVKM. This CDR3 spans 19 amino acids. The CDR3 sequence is CASSSQLGPGQYSNQPQHF. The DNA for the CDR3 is TGTGCCAGCAGTTCTCAATTGGGACCGGGACAGTATAGCAATCAGCCCCAGCATTTT.

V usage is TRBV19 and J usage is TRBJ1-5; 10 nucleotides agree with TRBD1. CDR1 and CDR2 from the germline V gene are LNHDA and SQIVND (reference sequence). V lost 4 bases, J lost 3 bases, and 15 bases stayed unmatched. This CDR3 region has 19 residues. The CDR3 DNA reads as TGTGCCAGTAGTACCGAGGGACAGGGGCTGTATAGTGTCAATCAGCCCCAGCATTTT. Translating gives CASSTEGQGLYSVNQPQHF.

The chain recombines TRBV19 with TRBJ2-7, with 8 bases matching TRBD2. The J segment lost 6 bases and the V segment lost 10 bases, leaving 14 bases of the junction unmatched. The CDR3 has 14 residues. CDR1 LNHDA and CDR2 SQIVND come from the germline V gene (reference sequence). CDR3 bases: TGTGCCACCCAAGCGGGAGTCCTCTCTGGCGAGCAGTACTTC. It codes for CATQAGVLSGEQYF.

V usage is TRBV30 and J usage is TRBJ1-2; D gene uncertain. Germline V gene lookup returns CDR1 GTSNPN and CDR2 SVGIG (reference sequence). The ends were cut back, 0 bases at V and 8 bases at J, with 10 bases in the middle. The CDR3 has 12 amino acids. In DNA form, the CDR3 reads TGTGCCTGGAGTGTAGTCTCGAGGGGCTACACCTTC. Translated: CAWSVVSRGYTF.

The CDR3 sequence: CASSPLSSSYRSSYNEQFF. Written as DNA, the CDR3 is TGTGCCAGCTCACCACTATCTTCCTCGTACAGGAGCTCCTACAATGAGCAGTTCTTC. The V gene is TRBV18, the J gene TRBJ2-1; D is perhaps TRBD1 (5 bases). Per the germline V gene, CDR1 is KGHSH and CDR2 is LQKENI. CDR3 length: 19 amino acids. The ends were cut back, 1 base at V and 0 bases at J, with 19 bases in the middle.

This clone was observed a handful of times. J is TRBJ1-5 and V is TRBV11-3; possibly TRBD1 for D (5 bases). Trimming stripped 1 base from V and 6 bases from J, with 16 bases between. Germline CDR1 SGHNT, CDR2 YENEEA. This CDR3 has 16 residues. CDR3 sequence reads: CASSLVSGKGGQPQHF. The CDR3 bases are TGTGCCAGCAGCTTAGTGTCAGGGAAGGGTGGTCAGCCCCAGCATTTT.

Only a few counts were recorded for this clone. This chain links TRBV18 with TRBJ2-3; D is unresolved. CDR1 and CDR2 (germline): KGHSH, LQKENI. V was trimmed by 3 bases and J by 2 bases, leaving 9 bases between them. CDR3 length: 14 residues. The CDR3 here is CASSPNIATDTQYF. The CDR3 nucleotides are TGTGCCAGCTCACCTAACATCGCCACAGATACGCAGTATTTT.

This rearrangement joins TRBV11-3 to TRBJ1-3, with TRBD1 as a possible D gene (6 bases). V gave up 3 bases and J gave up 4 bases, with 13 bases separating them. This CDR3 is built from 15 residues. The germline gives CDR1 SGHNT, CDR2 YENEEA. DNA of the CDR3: TGTGCCAGCAGCTTCCTCCAGGGGTCAGGAAACACCATATATTTT. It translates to CASSFLQGSGNTIYF.

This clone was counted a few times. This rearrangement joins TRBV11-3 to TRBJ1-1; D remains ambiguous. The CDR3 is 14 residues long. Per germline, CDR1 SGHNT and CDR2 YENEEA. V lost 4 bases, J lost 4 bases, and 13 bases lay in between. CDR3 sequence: CASSWGGRSTEAFF. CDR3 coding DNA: TGTGCCAGCAGCTGGGGAGGCCGGAGCACTGAAGCTTTCTTT.

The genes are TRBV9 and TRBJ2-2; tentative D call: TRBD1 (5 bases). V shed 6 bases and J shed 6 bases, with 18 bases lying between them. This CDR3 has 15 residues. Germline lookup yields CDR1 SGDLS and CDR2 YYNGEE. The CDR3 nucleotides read TGTGCCAGCACCTCCGTCCCCCCAGGGTCCGGGGAGCTGTTTTTT. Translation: CASTSVPPGSGELFF.

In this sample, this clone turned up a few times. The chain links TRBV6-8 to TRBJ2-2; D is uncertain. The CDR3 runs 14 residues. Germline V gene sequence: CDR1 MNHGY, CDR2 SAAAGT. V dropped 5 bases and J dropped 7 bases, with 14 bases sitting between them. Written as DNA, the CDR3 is TGTGCCAGCAGTCACACATTAGACCACGGGGAGCTGTTTTTT. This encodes CASSHTLDHGELFF.

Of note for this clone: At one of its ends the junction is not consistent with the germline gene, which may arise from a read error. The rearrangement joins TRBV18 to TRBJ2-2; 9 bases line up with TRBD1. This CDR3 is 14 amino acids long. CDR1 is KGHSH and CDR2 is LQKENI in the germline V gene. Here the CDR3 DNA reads TGTGCCAGCTCCCCACAGGGGGCTGCCGGGGAGCTGTTTTTT. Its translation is CASSPQGAAGELFF. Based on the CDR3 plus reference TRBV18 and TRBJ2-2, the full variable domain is NAGVMQNPRHLVRRRGQEARLRCSPMKGHSHVYWYRQLPEEGLKFMVYLQKENIIDESGMPKERFSAEFPKEGPSILRIQQVVRGDSAAYFCASSPQGAAGELFFGEGSRLTVL.

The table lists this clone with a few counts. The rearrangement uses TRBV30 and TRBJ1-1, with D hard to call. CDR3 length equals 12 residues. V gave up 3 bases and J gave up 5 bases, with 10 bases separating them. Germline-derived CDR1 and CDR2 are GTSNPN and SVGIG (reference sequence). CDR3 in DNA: TGTGCCTGGAGACTCACCGGGACTGAAGCTTTCTTT. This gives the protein CAWRLTGTEAFF.

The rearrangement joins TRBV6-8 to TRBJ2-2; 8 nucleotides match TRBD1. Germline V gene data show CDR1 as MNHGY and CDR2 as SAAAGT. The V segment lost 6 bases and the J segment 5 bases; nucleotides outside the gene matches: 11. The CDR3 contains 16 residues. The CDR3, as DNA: TGTGCCAGCAGCTTCCCCGGACAGGGTCGTACCGGGGAGCTGTTTTTT. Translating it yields CASSFPGQGRTGELFF.

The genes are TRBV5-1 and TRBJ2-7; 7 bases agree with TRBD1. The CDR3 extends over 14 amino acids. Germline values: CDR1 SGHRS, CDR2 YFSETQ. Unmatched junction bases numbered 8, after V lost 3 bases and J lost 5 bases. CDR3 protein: CASSWLTGQDEQYF. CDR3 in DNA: TGCGCCAGCAGCTGGTTGACAGGGCAGGACGAGCAGTACTTC.

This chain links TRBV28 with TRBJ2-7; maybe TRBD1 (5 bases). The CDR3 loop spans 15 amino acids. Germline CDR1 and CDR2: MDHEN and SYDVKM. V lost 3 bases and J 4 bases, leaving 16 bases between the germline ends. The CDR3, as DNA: TGTGCCAGCAGTTTTCATCAGGGCCGACGGTACGAGCAGTACGTC. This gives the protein CASSFHQGRRYEQYV.

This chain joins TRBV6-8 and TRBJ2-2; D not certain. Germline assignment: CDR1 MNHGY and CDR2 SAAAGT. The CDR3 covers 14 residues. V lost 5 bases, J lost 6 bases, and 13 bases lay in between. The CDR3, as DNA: TGTGCCAGCAGTCGTGAAACAGCGCCCGGGGAGCTGTTTTTT. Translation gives CASSRETAPGELFF.

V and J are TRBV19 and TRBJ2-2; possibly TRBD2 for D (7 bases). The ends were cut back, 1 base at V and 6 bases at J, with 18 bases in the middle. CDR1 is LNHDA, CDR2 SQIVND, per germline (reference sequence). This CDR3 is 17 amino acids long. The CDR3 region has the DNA TGTGCCAGTAGTATAGGTCCGGGGGGCCTCAGGCCCGGGGAGCTGTTTTTT. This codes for CASSIGPGGLRPGELFF.

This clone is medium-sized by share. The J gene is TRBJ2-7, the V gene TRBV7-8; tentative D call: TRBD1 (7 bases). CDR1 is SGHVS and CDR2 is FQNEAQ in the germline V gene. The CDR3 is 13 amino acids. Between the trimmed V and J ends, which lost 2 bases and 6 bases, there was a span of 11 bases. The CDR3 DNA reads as TGTGCCAGCAGCTTATATCAGGGGGGCGAGCAGTACGTC. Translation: CASSLYQGGEQYV.